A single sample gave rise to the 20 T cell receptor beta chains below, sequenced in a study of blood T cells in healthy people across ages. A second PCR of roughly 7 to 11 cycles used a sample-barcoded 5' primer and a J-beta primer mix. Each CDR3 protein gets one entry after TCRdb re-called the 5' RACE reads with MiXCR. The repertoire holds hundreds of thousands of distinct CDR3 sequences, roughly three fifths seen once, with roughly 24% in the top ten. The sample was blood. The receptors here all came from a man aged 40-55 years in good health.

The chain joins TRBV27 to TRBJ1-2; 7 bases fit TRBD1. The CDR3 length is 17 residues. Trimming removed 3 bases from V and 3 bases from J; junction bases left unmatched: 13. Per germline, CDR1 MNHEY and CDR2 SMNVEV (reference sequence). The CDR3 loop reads CASSFAADQGEYYGYTF. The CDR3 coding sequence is TGTGCCAGCAGTTTTGCGGCCGACCAGGGGGAATACTATGGCTACACCTTC.

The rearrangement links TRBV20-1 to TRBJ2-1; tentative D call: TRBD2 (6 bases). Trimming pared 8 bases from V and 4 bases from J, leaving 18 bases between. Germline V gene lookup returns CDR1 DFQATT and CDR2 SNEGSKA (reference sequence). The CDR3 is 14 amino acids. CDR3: CSTRGPAGYNEQFF. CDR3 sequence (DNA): TGCAGTACTCGGGGCCCCGCGGGATACAATGAGCAGTTCTTC.

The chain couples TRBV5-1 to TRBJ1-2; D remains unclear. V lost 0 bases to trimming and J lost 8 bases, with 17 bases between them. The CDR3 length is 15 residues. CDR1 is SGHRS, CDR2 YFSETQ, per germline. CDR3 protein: CASSLEPTIRGGYTF. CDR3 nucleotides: TGCGCCAGCAGCTTGGAACCTACAATACGAGGGGGCTACACCTTC. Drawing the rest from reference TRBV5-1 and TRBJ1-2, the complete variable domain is KAGVTQTPRYLIKTRGQQVTLSCSPISGHRSVSWYQQTPGQGLQFLFEYFSETQRNKGNFPGRFSGRQFSNSRSEMNVSTLELGDSALYLCASSLEPTIRGGYTFGSGTRLTVV.

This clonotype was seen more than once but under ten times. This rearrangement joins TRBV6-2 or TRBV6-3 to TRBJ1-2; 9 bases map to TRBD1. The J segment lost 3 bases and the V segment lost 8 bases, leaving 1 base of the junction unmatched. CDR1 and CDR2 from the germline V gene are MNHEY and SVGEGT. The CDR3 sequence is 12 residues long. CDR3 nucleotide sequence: TGTGCCAGCGGGGACAGGGACTATGGCTACACCTTC. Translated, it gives CASGDRDYGYTF.

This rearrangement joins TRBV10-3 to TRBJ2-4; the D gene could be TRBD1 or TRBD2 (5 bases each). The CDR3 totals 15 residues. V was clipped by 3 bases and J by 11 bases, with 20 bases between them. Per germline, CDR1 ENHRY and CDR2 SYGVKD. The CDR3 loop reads CAISDRGPDPWVQYF. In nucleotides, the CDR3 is TGTGCCATCAGTGATCGGGGACCAGACCCGTGGGTTCAGTACTTC.

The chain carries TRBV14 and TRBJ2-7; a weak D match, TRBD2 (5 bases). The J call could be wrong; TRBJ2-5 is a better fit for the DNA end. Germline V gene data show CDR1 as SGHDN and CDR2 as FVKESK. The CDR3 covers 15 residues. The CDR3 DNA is TGTGCCAGCAGCCAGACGTTCGGGGTTGGAGAGACCCAGTACTTC. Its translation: CASSQTFGVGETQYF.

For the CDR3, the DNA is TGTGCCAGCAGCGACTATAACTATGGCTACACCTTC. This sequence encodes CASSDYNYGYTF. The chain links TRBV7-2 to TRBJ1-2; D gene unclear. The germline gives CDR1 SGHTA, CDR2 FQGNSA. With 5 bases removed from V and 1 base from J, the gap between germline ends came to 5 bases. This CDR3 is built from 12 residues. Full variable domain (missing parts from reference TRBV7-2 and TRBJ1-2): GAGVSQSPSNKVTEKGKDVELRCDPISGHTALYWYRQSLGQGLEFLIYFQGNSAPDKSGLPSDRFSAERTGGSVSTLTIQRTQQEDSAVYLCASSDYNYGYTFGSGTRLTVV.

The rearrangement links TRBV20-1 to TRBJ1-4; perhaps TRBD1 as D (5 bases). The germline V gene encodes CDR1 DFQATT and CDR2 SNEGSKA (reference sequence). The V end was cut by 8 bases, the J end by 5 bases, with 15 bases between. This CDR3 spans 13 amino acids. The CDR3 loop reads CSTLGQGNEKLFF. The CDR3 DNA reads TGCAGTACTTTGGGGCAGGGAAATGAAAAACTGTTTTTT.

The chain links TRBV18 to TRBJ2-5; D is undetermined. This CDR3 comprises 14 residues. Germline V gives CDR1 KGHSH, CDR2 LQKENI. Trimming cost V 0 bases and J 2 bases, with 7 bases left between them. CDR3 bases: TGTGCCAGCTCACCACCATTCTTGCAAGAGACCCAGTACTTC. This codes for CASSPPFLQETQYF.

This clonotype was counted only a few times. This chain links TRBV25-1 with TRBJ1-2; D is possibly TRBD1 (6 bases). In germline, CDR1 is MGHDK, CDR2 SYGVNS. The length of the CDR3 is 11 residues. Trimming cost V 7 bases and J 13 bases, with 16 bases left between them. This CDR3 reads CASTGGGPFTF. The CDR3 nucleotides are TGTGCCAGCACCGGCGGGGGGCCTTTCACCTTC.

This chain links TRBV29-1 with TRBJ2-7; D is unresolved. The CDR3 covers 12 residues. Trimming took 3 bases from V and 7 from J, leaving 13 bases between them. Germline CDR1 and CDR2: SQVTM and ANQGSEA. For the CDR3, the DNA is TGCAGCGTTGAGGACCTTTACAATGAGCAGTACTTC. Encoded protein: CSVEDLYNEQYF.

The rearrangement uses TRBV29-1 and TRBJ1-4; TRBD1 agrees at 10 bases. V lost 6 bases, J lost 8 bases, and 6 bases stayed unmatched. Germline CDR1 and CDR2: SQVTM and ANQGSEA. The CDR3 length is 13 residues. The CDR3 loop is CSVAGTGEEKLFF. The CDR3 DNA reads TGCAGCGTCGCCGGGACAGGGGAAGAAAAACTGTTTTTT. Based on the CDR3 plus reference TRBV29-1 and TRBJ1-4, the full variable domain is SAVISQKPSRDICQRGTSLTIQCQVDSQVTMMFWYRQQPGQSLTLIATANQGSEATYESGFVIDKFPISRPNLTFSTLTVSNMSPEDSSIYLCSVAGTGEEKLFFGSGTQLSVL.

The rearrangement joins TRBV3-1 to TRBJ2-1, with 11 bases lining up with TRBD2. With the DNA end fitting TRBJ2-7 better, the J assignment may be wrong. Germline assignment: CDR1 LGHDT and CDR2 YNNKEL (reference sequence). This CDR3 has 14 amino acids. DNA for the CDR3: TGTGCCAGCAGCCAGACTAGCGGGGAATACGAGCAGTACTTC. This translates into CASSQTSGEYEQYF.

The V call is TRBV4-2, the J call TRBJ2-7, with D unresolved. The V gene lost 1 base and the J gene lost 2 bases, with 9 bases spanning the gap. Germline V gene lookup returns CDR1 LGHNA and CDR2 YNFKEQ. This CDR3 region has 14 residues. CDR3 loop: CASSQGGRTYEQYF. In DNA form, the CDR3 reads TGTGCCAGCAGCCAAGGCGGCAGGACCTACGAGCAGTACTTC.

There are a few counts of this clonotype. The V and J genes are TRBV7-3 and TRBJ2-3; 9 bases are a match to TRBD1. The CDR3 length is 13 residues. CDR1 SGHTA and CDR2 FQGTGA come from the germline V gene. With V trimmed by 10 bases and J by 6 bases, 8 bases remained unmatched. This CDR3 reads CATGTGGADTQYF. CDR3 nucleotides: TGTGCCACGGGCACAGGGGGCGCGGATACGCAGTATTTT.

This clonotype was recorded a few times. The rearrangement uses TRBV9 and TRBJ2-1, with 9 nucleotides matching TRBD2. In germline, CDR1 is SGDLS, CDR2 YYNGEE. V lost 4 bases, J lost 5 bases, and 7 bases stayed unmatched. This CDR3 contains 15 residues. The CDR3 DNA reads TGTGCCAGCAGCCCCCGGATAGCGGGGGACAATGAGCAGTTCTTC. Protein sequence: CASSPRIAGDNEQFF.

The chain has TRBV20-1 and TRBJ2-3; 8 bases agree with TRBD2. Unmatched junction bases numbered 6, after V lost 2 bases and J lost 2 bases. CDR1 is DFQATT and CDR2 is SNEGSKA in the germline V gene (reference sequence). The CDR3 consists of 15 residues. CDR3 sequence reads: CSARPPGLVTDTQYF. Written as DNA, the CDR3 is TGCAGTGCTAGACCGCCGGGACTAGTCACAGATACGCAGTATTTT.

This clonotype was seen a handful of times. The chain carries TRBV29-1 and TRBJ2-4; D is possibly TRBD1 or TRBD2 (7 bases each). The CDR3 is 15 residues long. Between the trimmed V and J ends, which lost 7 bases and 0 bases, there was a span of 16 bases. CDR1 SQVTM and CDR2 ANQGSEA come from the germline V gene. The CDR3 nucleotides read TGCAGCGCGAGACAGGGAGGGCTAGCCAAAAACATTCAGTACTTC. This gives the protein CSARQGGLAKNIQYF.

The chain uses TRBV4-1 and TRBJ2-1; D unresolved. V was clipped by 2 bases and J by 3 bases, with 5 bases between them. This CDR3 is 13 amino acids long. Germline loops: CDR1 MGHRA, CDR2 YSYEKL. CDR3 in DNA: TGCGCCAGCAGCCAATTGGGCTACAATGAGCAGTTCTTC. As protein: CASSQLGYNEQFF.

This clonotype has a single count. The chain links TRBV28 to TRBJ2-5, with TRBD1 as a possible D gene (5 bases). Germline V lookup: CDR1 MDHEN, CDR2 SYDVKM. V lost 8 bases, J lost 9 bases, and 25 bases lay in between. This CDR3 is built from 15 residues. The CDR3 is CASFTSRIGQGAQYF. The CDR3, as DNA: TGTGCCAGCTTCACATCTAGGATCGGCCAAGGGGCCCAGTACTTC.